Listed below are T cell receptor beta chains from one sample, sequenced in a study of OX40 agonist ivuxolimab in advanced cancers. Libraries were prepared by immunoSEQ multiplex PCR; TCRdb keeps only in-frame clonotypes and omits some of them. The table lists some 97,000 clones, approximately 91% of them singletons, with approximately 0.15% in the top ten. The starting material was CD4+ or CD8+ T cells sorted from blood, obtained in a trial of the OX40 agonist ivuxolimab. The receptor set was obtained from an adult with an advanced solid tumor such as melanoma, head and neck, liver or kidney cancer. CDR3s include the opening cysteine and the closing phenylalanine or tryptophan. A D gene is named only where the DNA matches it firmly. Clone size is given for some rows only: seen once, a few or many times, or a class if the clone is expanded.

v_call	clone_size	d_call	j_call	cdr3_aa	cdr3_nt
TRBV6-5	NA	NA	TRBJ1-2	CATGGGNYGYTF	TGTGCCACTGGCGGGGGAAACTATGGCTACACCTTC
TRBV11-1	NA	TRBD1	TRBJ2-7	CASSLDRGPYEQYF	TGTGCCAGCAGCTTGGACAGGGGGCCGTACGAGCAGTACTTC
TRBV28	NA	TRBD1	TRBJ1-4	CASSLAGQGNNEKLFF	TGTGCCAGCAGTTTAGCGGGACAGGGAAATAATGAAAAACTGTTTTTT
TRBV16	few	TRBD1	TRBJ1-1	CASSQGTVNTEAFF	TGTGCCAGCAGCCAAGGGACAGTGAACACTGAAGCTTTCTTT
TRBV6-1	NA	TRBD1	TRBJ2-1	CASNRDSYNEQFF	TGTGCCAGCAACCGGGACAGTTACAATGAGCAGTTCTTC
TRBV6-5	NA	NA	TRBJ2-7	CASSWDGTYEQYF	TGTGCCAGCAGTTGGGACGGGACCTACGAGCAGTACTTC
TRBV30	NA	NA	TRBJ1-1	CAWSQDTNTEAFF	TGTGCCTGGAGTCAGGATACGAACACTGAAGCTTTCTTT
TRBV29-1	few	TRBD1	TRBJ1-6	CSVGQGDSPLHF	TGCAGCGTTGGGCAGGGGGATTCACCCCTCCACTTT
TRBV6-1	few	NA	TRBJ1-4	CASSEAGVTTNEKLFF	TGTGCCAGCAGTGAAGCAGGAGTGACCACTAATGAAAAACTGTTTTTT
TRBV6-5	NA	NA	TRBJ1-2	CASRYEGGYTF	TGTGCCAGCAGATACGAAGGTGGCTACACCTTC
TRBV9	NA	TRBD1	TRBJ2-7	CASSVEDRVSEQYF	TGTGCCAGCAGCGTAGAGGACAGGGTGAGCGAGCAGTACTTC
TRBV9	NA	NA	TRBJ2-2	CASSVTTAPNTGELFF	TGTGCCAGCAGCGTCACGACAGCCCCGAACACCGGGGAGCTGTTTTTT
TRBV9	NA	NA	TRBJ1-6	CASSSGGSTNSPLHF	TGTGCCAGCAGCTCCGGCGGGAGCACCAATTCACCCCTCCACTTT
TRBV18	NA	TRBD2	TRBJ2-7	CASSPPSGRTYEQYF	TGTGCCAGCTCACCTCCTAGCGGGAGAACCTACGAGCAGTACTTC
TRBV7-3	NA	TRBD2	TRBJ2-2	CASSSYGLAGNTGELFF	TGTGCCAGCAGTAGCTACGGGCTAGCGGGGAACACCGGGGAGCTGTTTTTT
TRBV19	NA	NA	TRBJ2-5	CASSLNRVGETQYF	TGTGCCAGTAGTCTCAACAGGGTTGGAGAGACCCAGTACTTC
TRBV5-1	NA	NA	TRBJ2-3	CASSNGLTITDTQYF	TGCGCCAGCAGCAACGGGTTAACCATCACAGATACGCAGTATTTT
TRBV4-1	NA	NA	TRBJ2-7	CASSQAGVLPYEQYF	TGCGCCAGCAGCCAAGCAGGGGTCCTGCCCTACGAGCAGTACTTC
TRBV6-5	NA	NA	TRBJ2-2	CASSYSFSRPGELFF	TGTGCCAGCAGTTACTCCTTTTCCCGGCCCGGGGAGCTGTTTTTT
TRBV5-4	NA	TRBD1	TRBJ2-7	CASSSLTGGVYEQYF	TGTGCCAGCAGCTCGCTTACAGGGGGCGTCTACGAGCAGTACTTC
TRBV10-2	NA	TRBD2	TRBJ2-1	CASSELAGYNEQFF	TGCGCCAGCAGTGAACTAGCGGGCTACAATGAGCAGTTCTTC
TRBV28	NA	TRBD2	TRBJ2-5	CASTSTSGRRGQETQYF	TGTGCCAGCACCTCGACTAGCGGGAGACGAGGGCAAGAGACCCAGTACTTC